This entry lists 21 T cell receptor beta chains sequenced from one sample in a study of early T cells in non-severe SARS-CoV-2 infection. TCRdb re-called the 5' RACE reads through MiXCR, storing one row per CDR3 protein. The data show tens of thousands of distinct CDR3 sequences, 10% to 15% seen once. What was sequenced was whole blood. The receptor source for this set is an adult who was a healthcare worker with PCR-confirmed SARS-CoV-2 infection or an uninfected control (not recorded which).

A few counts support this clonotype. The chain is built from TRBV20-1 and TRBJ1-3, with 7 bases identical to TRBD1. The CDR3 loop spans 14 amino acids. Per germline, CDR1 DFQATT and CDR2 SNEGSKA (reference sequence). J lost 6 bases, V lost 6 bases, and 11 bases had no gene match. As DNA, the CDR3 is TGCAGTGCCCTTCGGGCAGGGGGTGAAAACACCATATATTTT. It translates to CSALRAGGENTIYF.

This clonotype was counted between two and nine times. V gene TRBV6-5 combines with J gene TRBJ1-5; 10 positions match TRBD1. CDR3 length: 17 residues. The germline CDR1 and CDR2 sequences are MNHEY and SVGAGI. V dropped 6 bases and J dropped 0; count of bases not matched to a gene: 8. The CDR3 DNA sequence: TGTGCCAGCAGCCCCGGGACAGGGGTTTATAGCAATCAGCCCCAGCATTTT. Translating gives CASSPGTGVYSNQPQHF.

This clonotype has only a few counts. The genes are TRBV18 and TRBJ2-3; possibly TRBD2 for D (6 bases). Trimming removed 3 bases from V and 10 bases from J, with 17 bases in between. CDR3 length: 14 residues. Per the germline V gene, CDR1 is KGHSH and CDR2 is LQKENI. In nucleotides, the CDR3 is TGTGCCAGCTCACCTCTGCGGGAATCACCCCCGCAGTATTTT. Its protein is CASSPLRESPPQYF.

J is TRBJ1-1 and V is TRBV20-1; D remains unclear. The germline V gene has CDR1 DFQATT and CDR2 SNEGSKA (reference sequence). Trimming took off 3 bases at V and 0 bases at J, with 11 bases between the two ends. This CDR3 region has 14 residues. Written as DNA, the CDR3 is TGCAGTGCTAGGGCGACGTGGGTGAACACTGAAGCTTTCTTT. Its translation: CSARATWVNTEAFF.

This clonotype appeared many times. This chain links TRBV5-5 with TRBJ1-1; 7 positions match TRBD1. Germline trimming cut 6 bases from V and 2 bases from J; bases unmatched to any gene: 10. This CDR3 has 15 amino acids. CDR1 SGHKS and CDR2 YYEKEE come from the germline V gene (reference sequence). CDR3 DNA: TGTGCCAGCAAGACCGATGACAGGGTTAACACTGAAGCTTTCTTT. This gives the protein CASKTDDRVNTEAFF.

This clonotype was observed a few times. The chain combines TRBV5-5 with TRBJ2-7; maybe TRBD2 (6 bases). Per germline, CDR1 SGHKS and CDR2 YYEKEE (reference sequence). V was cut by 4 bases and J by 3 bases, with 17 bases left in between. There are 15 residues in the CDR3. CDR3 sequence: CASSSLRTGDYEQYF. In nucleotides, the CDR3 is TGTGCCAGCAGCAGCCTAAGGACGGGGGACTACGAGCAGTACTTC.

The CDR3 DNA reads as TGCGCCAGCAGCCGGGACACAGAGCAAGAGACCCAGTACTTC. It translates to CASSRDTEQETQYF. V and J are TRBV5-1 and TRBJ2-5; a weak D match, TRBD1 (6 bases). Germline loops: CDR1 SGHRS, CDR2 YFSETQ. The CDR3 length is 14 residues. Trimming stripped 4 bases from V and 2 bases from J, with 12 bases between.

The sample holds many counts of this clonotype. The chain combines TRBV20-1 with TRBJ2-7, with D hard to call. Germline V gene data show CDR1 as DFQATT and CDR2 as SNEGSKA (reference sequence). Between the trimmed V and J ends, which lost 3 bases and 6 bases, there was a span of 6 bases. This CDR3 contains 10 residues. The CDR3 nucleotides read TGCAGTGCTAGTTCGATCGAGCAGTACTTC. It is translated as CSASSIEQYF.

Only a few counts were recorded for this clonotype. The chain has TRBV29-1 and TRBJ2-5, with 8 nucleotides matching TRBD1. In germline, CDR1 is SQVTM, CDR2 ANQGSEA. The CDR3 covers 12 residues. V shed 6 bases and J 4 bases; nucleotides not matched to a gene: 4. This CDR3 reads CSVLQGGETQYF. CDR3 nucleotide sequence: TGCAGCGTGTTACAGGGGGGAGAGACCCAGTACTTC.

This clonotype was detected ten times or more. The J gene is TRBJ2-5, the V gene TRBV5-1, with 13 bases lining up with TRBD2. The junction had 7 bases not matched to a gene; V was cut back by 5 bases and J by 6 bases. The CDR3 runs to 15 residues. Per germline, CDR1 SGHRS and CDR2 YFSETQ. The CDR3 nucleotides are TGCGCCAGCAGTTCCGGGACTAGCGGGGTACAGACCCAGTACTTC. Its protein product is CASSSGTSGVQTQYF.

Many counts were recorded for this clonotype. The chain is built from TRBV4-2 and TRBJ2-5; the D call may be TRBD1 or TRBD2 (5 bases each). V was trimmed by 0 bases and J by 2 bases, leaving 16 bases between them. This CDR3 is built from 17 residues. The germline CDR1 and CDR2 sequences are LGHNA and YNFKEQ. CDR3 loop: CASSQEGPGTVQETQYF. The CDR3, as DNA: TGTGCCAGCAGCCAAGAAGGGCCCGGGACCGTACAAGAGACCCAGTACTTC.

This clonotype has a count of ten or more. The chain is built from TRBV19 and TRBJ2-1; 7 bases line up with TRBD1. CDR1 and CDR2 (germline): LNHDA, SQIVND (reference sequence). Unmatched junction bases numbered 10, after V lost 8 bases and J lost 9 bases. The CDR3 runs to 13 residues. The CDR3 sequence: CASRQGPSFEQFF. DNA for the CDR3: TGTGCCAGTCGACAGGGCCCCTCTTTTGAGCAGTTCTTC.

This clonotype was seen at least ten times. DNA for the CDR3: TGTGCCAGCGGGGGCGTGGGAGGCCGGCAGTTCTTC. It codes for CASGGVGGRQFF. V and J are TRBV7-9 and TRBJ2-1; D possibly matches TRBD1 or TRBD2 (6 bases each). Between the trimmed V and J ends, which lost 8 bases and 12 bases, there was a span of 17 bases. CDR1 is SEHNR and CDR2 is FQNEAQ in the germline V gene (reference sequence). This CDR3 contains 12 residues. Full variable domain (rest looked up from reference TRBV7-9 and TRBJ2-1): DTGVSQNPRHKITKRGQNVTFRCDPISEHNRLYWYRQTLGQGPEFLTYFQNEAQLEKSRLLSDRFSAERPKGSFSTLEIQRTEQGDSAMYLCASGGVGGRQFFGPGTRLTVL.

The sample holds a few counts of this clonotype. The chain couples TRBV29-1 to TRBJ2-1; 9 positions agree with TRBD1. Per germline, CDR1 SQVTM and CDR2 ANQGSEA. This CDR3 has 14 amino acids. V dropped 5 bases and J dropped 1; count of bases not matched to a gene: 3. CDR3 coding DNA: TGCAGCGTTTTAGACAGGGGGTCCTACAATGAGCAGTTCTTC. It specifies CSVLDRGSYNEQFF.

This clonotype was seen a few times. This chain joins TRBV4-2 and TRBJ1-1; no reliable D call. CDR1 and CDR2 (germline): LGHNA, YNFKEQ. V was clipped by 0 bases and J by 1 base, with 9 bases between them. The CDR3 has 15 amino acids. The CDR3 DNA sequence: TGTGCCAGCAGCCAAGATCCGGCAGGGAACACTGAAGCTTTCTTT. Its translation: CASSQDPAGNTEAFF.

The chain joins TRBV29-1 to TRBJ1-2, with D perhaps matching TRBD1 (5 bases). Deletions cut 4 bases from V and 2 bases from J, with 8 bases between. Germline assignment: CDR1 SQVTM and CDR2 ANQGSEA. This CDR3 is built from 12 residues. CDR3 DNA sequence: TGCAGCGTTGGACAGACAAACTATGGCTACACCTTC. Amino acids: CSVGQTNYGYTF.

This clonotype was seen a handful of times. CDR3 in DNA: TGTGCCAGCAGCCGAGGGTTAGGGACAGGGGAAGAAAAACTGTTTTTT. As protein: CASSRGLGTGEEKLFF. V gene TRBV14 combines with J gene TRBJ1-4; 10 bases are shared with TRBD1. The V and J ends lost 4 bases and 8 bases, in that order; junction bases with no gene match: 10. The CDR3 contains 16 residues. CDR1 and CDR2 from the germline V gene are SGHDN and FVKESK.

The V and J genes are TRBV7-9 and TRBJ2-1; tentative D call: TRBD1 (6 bases). This CDR3 has 18 residues. Germline loops: CDR1 SEHNR, CDR2 FQNEAQ (reference sequence). V lost 2 bases to trimming and J lost 5 bases, with 22 bases between them. Here the CDR3 DNA reads TGTGCCAGCAGCTTACCGCTTACTACCCTAACAGGGCACAATGAGCAGTTCTTC. Translation: CASSLPLTTLTGHNEQFF.

There are many counts of this clonotype. The chain combines TRBV7-2 with TRBJ2-3; D gene uncertain. CDR1 and CDR2 (germline): SGHTA, FQGNSA. The CDR3 runs 14 residues. Trimming cost V 1 base and J 5 bases, with 10 bases left between them. The CDR3 sequence: CASSLDVGGDTQYF. The CDR3 nucleotides are TGTGCCAGCAGCTTAGATGTAGGTGGAGATACGCAGTATTTT.

With respect to this clonotype: This may come from a read error, since a much larger clone is one base off. The chain employs TRBV7-2 and TRBJ2-7; TRBD2 is a possible D gene (5 bases). CDR1 SGHTA and CDR2 FQGNSA come from the germline V gene. The ends were cut back, 5 bases at V and 7 bases at J, with 21 bases in the middle. CDR3 length equals 15 residues. DNA for the CDR3: TGTGCCAGCAGCCACGGAGGCCATCTTGTGTGGGAGCAGTACTTC. It codes for CASSHGGHLVWEQYF.

This clonotype was detected ten times or more. The V gene is TRBV15, the J gene TRBJ2-7; D may be TRBD2 (5 bases). Trimming left V 0 bases short and J 7 bases short, with 10 bases between. The CDR3 has 13 amino acids. Germline V gives CDR1 LNHNV, CDR2 YYDKDF (reference sequence). CDR3 nucleotides: TGTGCCACCAGCAGAGATCCCGGGGAAGAGCAGTACTTC. This translates into CATSRDPGEEQYF.